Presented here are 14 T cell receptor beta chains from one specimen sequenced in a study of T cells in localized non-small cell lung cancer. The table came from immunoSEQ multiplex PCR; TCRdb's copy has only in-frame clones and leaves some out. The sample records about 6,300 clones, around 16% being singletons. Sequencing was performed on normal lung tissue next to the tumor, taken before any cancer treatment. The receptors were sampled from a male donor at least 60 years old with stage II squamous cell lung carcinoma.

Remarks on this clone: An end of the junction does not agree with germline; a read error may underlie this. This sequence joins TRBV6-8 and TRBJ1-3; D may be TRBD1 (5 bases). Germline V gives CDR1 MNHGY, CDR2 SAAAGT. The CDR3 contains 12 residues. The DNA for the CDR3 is TGTGCCATCAGTGACTCGGGACCCTCCATATATTTT. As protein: CAISDSGPSIYF.

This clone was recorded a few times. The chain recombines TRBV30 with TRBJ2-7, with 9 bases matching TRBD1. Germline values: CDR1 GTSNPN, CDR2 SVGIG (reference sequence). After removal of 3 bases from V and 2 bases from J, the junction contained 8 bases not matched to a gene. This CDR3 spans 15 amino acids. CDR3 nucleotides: TGTGCCTGGAGCCCGGGACAGGGTATCCCCTACGAGCAGTACTTC. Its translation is CAWSPGQGIPYEQYF.

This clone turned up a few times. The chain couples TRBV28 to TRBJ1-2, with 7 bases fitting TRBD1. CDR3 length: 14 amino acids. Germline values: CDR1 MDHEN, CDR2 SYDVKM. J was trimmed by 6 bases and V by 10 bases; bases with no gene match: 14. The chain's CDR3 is CATLTTGTVDGYTF. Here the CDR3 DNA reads TGTGCCACTTTAACTACCGGGACAGTCGATGGCTACACCTTC.

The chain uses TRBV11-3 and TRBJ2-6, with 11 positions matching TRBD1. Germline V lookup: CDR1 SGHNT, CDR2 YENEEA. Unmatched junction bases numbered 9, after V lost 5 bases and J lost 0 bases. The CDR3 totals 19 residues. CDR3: CASSHGQGATASGANVLTF. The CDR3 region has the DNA TGTGCCAGCAGCCATGGACAGGGGGCTACTGCCTCTGGGGCCAACGTCCTGACTTTC.

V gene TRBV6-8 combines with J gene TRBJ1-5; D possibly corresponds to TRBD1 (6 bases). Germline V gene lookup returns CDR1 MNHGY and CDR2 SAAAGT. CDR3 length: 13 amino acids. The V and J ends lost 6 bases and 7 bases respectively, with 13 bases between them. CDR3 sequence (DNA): TGTGCCAGCAGCCTAGGGACACCACAGCCCCAGCATTTT. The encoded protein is CASSLGTPQPQHF.

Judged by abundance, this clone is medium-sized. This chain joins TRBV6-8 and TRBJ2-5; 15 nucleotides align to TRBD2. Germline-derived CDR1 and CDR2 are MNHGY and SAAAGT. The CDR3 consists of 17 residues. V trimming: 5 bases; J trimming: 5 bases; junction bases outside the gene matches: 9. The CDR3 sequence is CASSIWTSGGAQETQYF. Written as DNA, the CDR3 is TGTGCCAGCAGTATATGGACTAGCGGGGGGGCCCAGGAGACCCAGTACTTC.

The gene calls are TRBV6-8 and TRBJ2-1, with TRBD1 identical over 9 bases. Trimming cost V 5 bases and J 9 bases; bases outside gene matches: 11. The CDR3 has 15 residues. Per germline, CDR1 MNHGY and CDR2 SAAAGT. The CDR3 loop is CASSGGTGRNGEQFF. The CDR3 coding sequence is TGTGCCAGCAGTGGCGGGACAGGGCGGAATGGTGAGCAGTTCTTC.

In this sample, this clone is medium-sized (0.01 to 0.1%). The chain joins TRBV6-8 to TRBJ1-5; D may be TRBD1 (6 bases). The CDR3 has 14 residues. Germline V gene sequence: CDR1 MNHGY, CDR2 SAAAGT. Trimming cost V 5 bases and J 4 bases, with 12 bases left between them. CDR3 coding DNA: TGTGCCAGCAGTCCGGGACAAGTTAATCAGCCCCAGCATTTT. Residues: CASSPGQVNQPQHF.

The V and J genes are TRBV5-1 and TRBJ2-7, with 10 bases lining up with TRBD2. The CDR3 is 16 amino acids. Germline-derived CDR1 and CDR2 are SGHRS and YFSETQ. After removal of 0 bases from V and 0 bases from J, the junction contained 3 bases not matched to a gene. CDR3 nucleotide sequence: TGCGCCAGCAGCTTGGGCGCTAGCGGGAGCTCCTACGAGCAGTACTTC. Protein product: CASSLGASGSSYEQYF. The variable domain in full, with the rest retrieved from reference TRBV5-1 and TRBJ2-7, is KAGVTQTPRYLIKTRGQQVTLSCSPISGHRSVSWYQQTPGQGLQFLFEYFSETQRNKGNFPGRFSGRQFSNSRSEMNVSTLELGDSALYLCASSLGASGSSYEQYFGPGTRLTVT.

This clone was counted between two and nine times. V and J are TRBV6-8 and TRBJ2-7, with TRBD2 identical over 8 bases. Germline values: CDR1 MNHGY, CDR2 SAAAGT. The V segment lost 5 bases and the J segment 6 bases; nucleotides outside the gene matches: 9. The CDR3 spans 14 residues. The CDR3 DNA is TGTGCCAGCAGTGGACGGGAGGGCCGATCCGAGCAGTACTTC. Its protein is CASSGREGRSEQYF.

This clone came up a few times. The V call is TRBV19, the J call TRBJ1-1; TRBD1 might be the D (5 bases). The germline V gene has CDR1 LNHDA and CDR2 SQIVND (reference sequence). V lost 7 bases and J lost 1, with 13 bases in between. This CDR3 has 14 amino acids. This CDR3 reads CASTPGRANTEAFF. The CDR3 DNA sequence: TGTGCCAGTACGCCGGGGCGAGCGAACACTGAAGCTTTCTTT.

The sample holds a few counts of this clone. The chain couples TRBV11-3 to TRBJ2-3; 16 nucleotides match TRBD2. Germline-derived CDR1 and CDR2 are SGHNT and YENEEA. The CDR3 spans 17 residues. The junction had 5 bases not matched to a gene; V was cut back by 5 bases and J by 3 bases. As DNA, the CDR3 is TGTGCCAGCAGCCTCGGGACTAGCGGGGGGGCAACAGATACGCAGTATTTT. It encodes CASSLGTSGGATDTQYF.

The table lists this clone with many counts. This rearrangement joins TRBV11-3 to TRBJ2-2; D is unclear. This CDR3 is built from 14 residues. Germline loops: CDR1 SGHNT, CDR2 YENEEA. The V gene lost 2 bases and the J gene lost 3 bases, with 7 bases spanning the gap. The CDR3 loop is CASSLTVDTGELFF. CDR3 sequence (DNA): TGTGCCAGCAGCTTAACTGTGGACACCGGGGAGCTGTTTTTT.

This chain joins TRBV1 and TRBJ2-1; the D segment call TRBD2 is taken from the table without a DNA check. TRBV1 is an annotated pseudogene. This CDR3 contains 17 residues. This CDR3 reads CASSQETGTSNFNEQFF. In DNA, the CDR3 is TGCGCCAGCAGCCAGGAGACCGGGACTAGCAATTTTAATGAGCAGTTCTTC.